This entry is about one T cell receptor beta chain. The CDR3 contains 14 residues. Losses at the gene ends were 7 bases for V and 6 bases for J; bases not matched to a gene: 6. Germline CDR1 and CDR2: MNHEY and SMNVEV (reference sequence). This entry belongs to a study of shared clonotypes between healthy human individuals. 300 ng DNA, tens of thousands of T cell genomes, went into unsorted PBMC replicate PCRs. The unsorted PBMC sample used ten immunoSEQ deep assay plates. Original processing notes: ImmunoSEQ gave junction-only sequences without quality scores, so filtering differed. Assay used: immunoSEQ multiplex PCR; TCRdb lists only in-frame clones, some missing. That table furnishes V, J and clone size, whereas the DNA furnished D and trimming. The data hold under 600,000 clones, with roughly four fifths observed a single time.

The sequence was collected from a woman between 40 and 55 years old in good health. Some clones in this sample may be carry-over from other donors' samples. The chain joins TRBV27 to TRBJ2-2, with TRBD1 matching 9 bases. Sequenced: PBMCs. CDR3 protein: CASNRQGGSGELFF. CDR3 bases: TGTGCCAGCAACCGACAGGGGGGGTCCGGGGAGCTGTTTTTT.